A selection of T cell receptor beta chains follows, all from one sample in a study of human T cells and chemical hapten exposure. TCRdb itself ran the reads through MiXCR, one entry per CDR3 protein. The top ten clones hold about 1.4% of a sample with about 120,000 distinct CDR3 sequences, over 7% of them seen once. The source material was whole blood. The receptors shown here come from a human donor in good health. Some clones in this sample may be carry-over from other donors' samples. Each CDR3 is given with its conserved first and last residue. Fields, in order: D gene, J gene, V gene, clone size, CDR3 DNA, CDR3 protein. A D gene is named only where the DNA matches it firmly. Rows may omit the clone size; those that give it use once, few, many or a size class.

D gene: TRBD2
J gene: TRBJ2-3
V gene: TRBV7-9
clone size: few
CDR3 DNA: TGTGCCAGCAGTCCCCCTAGCGGGGGGCGCGCAGATACGCAGTATTTT
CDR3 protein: CASSPPSGGRADTQYF

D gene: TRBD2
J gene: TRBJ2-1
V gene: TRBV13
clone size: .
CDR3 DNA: TGTGCCAGCAGCTCTAGCGGGGGGATGTACAATGAGCAGTTCTTC
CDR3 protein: CASSSSGGMYNEQFF

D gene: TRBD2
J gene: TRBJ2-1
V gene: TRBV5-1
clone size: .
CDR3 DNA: TGCGCCAGCAGCTTGGGGACTAGCGGGGGGATATCCTACAATGAGCAGTTCTTC
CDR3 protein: CASSLGTSGGISYNEQFF

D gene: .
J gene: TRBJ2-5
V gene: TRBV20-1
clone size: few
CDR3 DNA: TGCAGTGCAGAGTACCAAGAGACCCAGTACTTC
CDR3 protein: CSAEYQETQYF

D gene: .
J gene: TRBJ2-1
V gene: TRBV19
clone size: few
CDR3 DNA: TGTGCCAGTAAAATAAGGACGGCCTACAATGAGCAGTTCTTC
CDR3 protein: CASKIRTAYNEQFF

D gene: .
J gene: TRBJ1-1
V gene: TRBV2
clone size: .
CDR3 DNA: TGTGCCAGCAATCGACAGAACACTGAAGCTTTCTTT
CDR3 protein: CASNRQNTEAFF

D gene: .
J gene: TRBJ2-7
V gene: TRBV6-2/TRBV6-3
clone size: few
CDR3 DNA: TGTGCCAGCAGTGGGGACTCCGCCGGCTACGAGCAGTACTTC
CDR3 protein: CASSGDSAGYEQYF

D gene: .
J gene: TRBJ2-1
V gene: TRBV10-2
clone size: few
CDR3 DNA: TGCGCCAGCAGTGATAGTGAGCAGTTCTTC
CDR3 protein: CASSDSEQFF

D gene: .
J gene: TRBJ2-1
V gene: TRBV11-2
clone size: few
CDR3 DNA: TGTGCCAGCAGCACCAGACTAGAAGAAGAGCAGTTCTTC
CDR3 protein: CASSTRLEEEQFF

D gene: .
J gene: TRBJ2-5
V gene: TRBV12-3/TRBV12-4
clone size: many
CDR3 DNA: TGTGCCAGCAGTTTTGGGTCCCAACCGTACCAAGAGACCCAGTACTTC
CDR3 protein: CASSFGSQPYQETQYF

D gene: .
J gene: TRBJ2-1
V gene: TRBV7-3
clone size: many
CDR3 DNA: TGTGCCAGCAGCACTGGGACCGAGGGGCAGTTCTTC
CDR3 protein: CASSTGTEGQFF

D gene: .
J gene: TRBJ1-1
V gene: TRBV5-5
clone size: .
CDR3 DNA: TGTGCCAGCAGTTTTGGAAAGAGGACTGAAGCTTTCTTT
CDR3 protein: CASSFGKRTEAFF

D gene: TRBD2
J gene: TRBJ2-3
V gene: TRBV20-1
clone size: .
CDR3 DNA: TGCAGTGCAAAGACTAGCGGCACAGATACGCAGTATTTT
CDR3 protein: CSAKTSGTDTQYF

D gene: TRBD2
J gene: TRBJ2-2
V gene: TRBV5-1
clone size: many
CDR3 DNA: TGCGCCAGCAGCTTGGGACTAGCGGGACCTAGGAGAAACACCGGGGAGCTGTTTTTT
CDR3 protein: CASSLGLAGPRRNTGELFF

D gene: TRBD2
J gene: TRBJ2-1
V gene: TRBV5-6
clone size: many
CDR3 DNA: TGTGCCAGCAGCTCGGGACTAGCGTACAATGAGCAGTTCTTC
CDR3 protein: CASSSGLAYNEQFF

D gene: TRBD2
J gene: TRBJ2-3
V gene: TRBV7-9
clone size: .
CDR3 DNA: TGTGCCAGTGCCGCAATCGGGGGGAGGCTCACAGATACGCAGTATTTT
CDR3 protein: CASAAIGGRLTDTQYF

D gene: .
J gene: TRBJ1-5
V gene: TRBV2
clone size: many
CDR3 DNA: TGTGCCAGCAGCGACGGAAATAGCAATCAGCCCCAGCATTTT
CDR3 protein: CASSDGNSNQPQHF

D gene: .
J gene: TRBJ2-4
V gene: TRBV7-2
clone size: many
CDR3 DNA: TGTGCCAGCAGGGAAGGAGCCAAAAACATTCAGTACTTC
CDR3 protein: CASREGAKNIQYF

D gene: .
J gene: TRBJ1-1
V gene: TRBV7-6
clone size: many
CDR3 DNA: TGTGCCAGCAGCTTAGCCCAGAGCCTTAACACTGAAGCTTTCTTT
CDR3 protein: CASSLAQSLNTEAFF

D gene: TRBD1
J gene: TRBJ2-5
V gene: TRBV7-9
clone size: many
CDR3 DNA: TGTGCCAGCAGCTTATCACAGGGGCCGGGGCAGACCCAGTACTTC
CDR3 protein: CASSLSQGPGQTQYF

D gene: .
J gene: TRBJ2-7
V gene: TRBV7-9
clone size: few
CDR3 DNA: TGTGCCAGCAGCTGGGGGCCGGGCAGCGGGGAGACCTACGAGCAGTACTTC
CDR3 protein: CASSWGPGSGETYEQYF

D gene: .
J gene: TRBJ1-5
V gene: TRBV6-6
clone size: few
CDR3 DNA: TGTGCCAGCAGTTACAGTCAGAGCAATCAGCCCCAGCATTTT
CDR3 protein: CASSYSQSNQPQHF

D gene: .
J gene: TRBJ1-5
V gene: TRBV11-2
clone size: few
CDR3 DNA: TGTGCCAGCAGCTTACTACCCCCCTTTCCCCGCAATCAGCCCCAGCATTTT
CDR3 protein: CASSLLPPFPRNQPQHF

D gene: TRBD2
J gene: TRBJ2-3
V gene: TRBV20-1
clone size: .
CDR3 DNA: TGCAGTGCCTCAGCGGGAGGGGCAGATACGCAGTATTTT
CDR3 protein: CSASAGGADTQYF

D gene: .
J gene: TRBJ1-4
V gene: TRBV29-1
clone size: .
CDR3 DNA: TGCAGCGCAGGGGCCACTAATGAAAAACTGTTTTTT
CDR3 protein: CSAGATNEKLFF

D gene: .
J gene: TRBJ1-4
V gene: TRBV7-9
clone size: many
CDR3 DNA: TGTGCCAGCAGCCCGCAAGGGGGGCGAGAAAAACTGTTTTTT
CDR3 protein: CASSPQGGREKLFF

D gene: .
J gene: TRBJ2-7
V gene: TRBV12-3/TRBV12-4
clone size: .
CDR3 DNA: TGTGCCAGCAGCCGGGACGGTCACTACGAGCAGTACTTC
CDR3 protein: CASSRDGHYEQYF

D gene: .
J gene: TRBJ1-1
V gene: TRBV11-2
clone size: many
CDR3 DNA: TGTGCCAGCAGCTCCCGGGCTTCGTACGGTGAAGCTTTCTTT
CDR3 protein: CASSSRASYGEAFF

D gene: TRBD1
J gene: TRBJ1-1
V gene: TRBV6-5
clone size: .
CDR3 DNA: TGTGCCAGCAGTTACGCCTCAACAGGGGGCGGAACTGAAGCTTTCTTT
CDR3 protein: CASSYASTGGGTEAFF

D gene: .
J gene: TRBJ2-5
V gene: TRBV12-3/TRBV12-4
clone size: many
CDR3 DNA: TGTGCCAGCAGTTTAGCCCTCGACTCAAACCAAGAGACCCAGTACTTC
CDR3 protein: CASSLALDSNQETQYF

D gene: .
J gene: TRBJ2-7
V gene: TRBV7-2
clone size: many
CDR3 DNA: TGTGCCAGCAGCCAAGACAGCCTCTACGAGCAGTACTTC
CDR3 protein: CASSQDSLYEQYF

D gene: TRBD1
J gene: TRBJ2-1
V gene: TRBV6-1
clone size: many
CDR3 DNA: TGTGCCAGCAGTGCAACGGGACAGGGAGGAGTGAATGAGCAGTTCTTC
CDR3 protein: CASSATGQGGVNEQFF

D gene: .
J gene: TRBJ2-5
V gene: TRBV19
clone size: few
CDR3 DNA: TGTGCCAGTGCTCTAGGCTTACAAGAGACCCAGTACTTC
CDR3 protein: CASALGLQETQYF

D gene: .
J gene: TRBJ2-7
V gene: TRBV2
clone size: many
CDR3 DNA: TGTGCCAGCCCTCCGGGACCCGACAGAGAGTACGAGCAGTACTTC
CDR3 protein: CASPPGPDREYEQYF

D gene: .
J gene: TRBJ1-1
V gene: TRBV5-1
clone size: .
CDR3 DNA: TGCGCCAGCAGCTTGGCCGGGGGGGACTCTGAAGCTTTCTTT
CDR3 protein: CASSLAGGDSEAFF

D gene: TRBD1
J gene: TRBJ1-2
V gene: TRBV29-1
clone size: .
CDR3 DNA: TGCAGCGTGGCCGGACAGGGCCCCTATGGCTACACCTTC
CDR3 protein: CSVAGQGPYGYTF

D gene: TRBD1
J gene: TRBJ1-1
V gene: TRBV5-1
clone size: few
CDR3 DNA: TGCGCCAGCAGCCTTCAGAACCCGTCCCGGGACAGGGTGATTAACACTGAAGCTTTCTTT
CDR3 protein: CASSLQNPSRDRVINTEAFF

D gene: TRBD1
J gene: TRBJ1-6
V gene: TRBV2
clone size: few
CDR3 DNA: TGTGCCAGCAGTGAATGGGACAGGGACGGTTCACCCCTCCACTTT
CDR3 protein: CASSEWDRDGSPLHF

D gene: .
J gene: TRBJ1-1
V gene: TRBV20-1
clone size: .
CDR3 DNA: TGCAGTGCTAGAAAGACAAACACTGAAGCTTTCTTT
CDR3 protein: CSARKTNTEAFF

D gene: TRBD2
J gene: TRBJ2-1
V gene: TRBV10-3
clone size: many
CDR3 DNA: TGTGCCATCAGTGACCCTGAGGAGGGAGGGTCGAATGAGCAGTTCTTC
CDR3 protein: CAISDPEEGGSNEQFF